The 27 T cell receptor beta chains below were found in one sample sequenced in a study of CD8 T cells in ankylosing spondylitis. Overall study results and limits: Typical of ankylosing spondylitis blood, it appeared, was a TCR beta motif of eight highly homologous variants.

TCRdb reanalysed the 5' RACE reads using MiXCR and keeps one entry per CDR3 protein. The sample lists about 500,000 distinct CDR3 sequences; over 4% were seen once. These TCRs' antigens remain unknown. Sequenced material: blood, either unsorted or a sorted T cell fraction (not recorded which). These receptors originate from a male donor with ankylosing spondylitis.

This clonotype was counted many times. This chain uses TRBV4-3 with TRBJ2-1; 16 positions agree with TRBD2. The CDR3 loop spans 17 amino acids. Germline V gene data show CDR1 as LGHNA and CDR2 as YSLEER. Unmatched junction bases numbered 3, after V lost 0 bases and J lost 7 bases. The CDR3 region is CASSQEKGLAGGNEQFF. The DNA for the CDR3 is TGCGCCAGCAGCCAAGAGAAGGGACTAGCGGGAGGGAATGAGCAGTTCTTC.

This chain connects TRBV2 to TRBJ2-1; TRBD2 matches 11 bases. Germline CDR1 reads SNHLY; CDR2 reads FYNNEI. The CDR3 totals 17 residues. With V trimmed by 6 bases and J by 4 bases, 11 bases remained unmatched. This CDR3 reads CASSWKASGGWYNEQFF. The CDR3 DNA sequence: TGTGCCAGCAGCTGGAAGGCTAGCGGGGGGTGGTACAATGAGCAGTTCTTC.

This clonotype was counted between two and nine times. The genes are TRBV7-3 and TRBJ2-7, with 12 bases that match TRBD2. V shed 5 bases, J shed 8 bases, and the junction held 4 bases outside the gene matches. CDR1 SGHTA and CDR2 FQGTGA come from the germline V gene. The CDR3 has 13 residues. Here the CDR3 reads CASSRGTSGQQYF. The CDR3 coding sequence is TGTGCCAGCAGCCGTGGGACTAGCGGGCAGCAGTACTTC.

Ten or more counts support this clonotype. The chain joins TRBV5-1 to TRBJ2-1; D is uncertain. Germline CDR1 is SGHRS and CDR2 is YFSETQ. Trimming shortened V by 1 base and J by 9 bases, and 8 bases separated the two germline ends. This CDR3 has 12 amino acids. The CDR3 reads CASSLWGSEQFF. As DNA, the CDR3 is TGCGCCAGCAGCTTGTGGGGTAGTGAGCAGTTCTTC.

This clonotype has a count of ten or more. The V and J genes are TRBV7-2 and TRBJ1-2, with D uncertain. Deletions cut 1 base from V and 2 bases from J, with 11 bases between. The CDR3 length is 15 residues. The germline CDR1 and CDR2 sequences are SGHTA and FQGNSA. The CDR3 spells CASSLDPRVNYGYTF. The CDR3 nucleotides read TGTGCCAGCAGCTTAGATCCCCGAGTAAACTATGGCTACACCTTC.

This clonotype was observed many times. The rearrangement uses TRBV28 and TRBJ2-7; possible D gene TRBD1, 5 bases. V lost 6 bases and J 6 bases, leaving 15 bases between the germline ends. This CDR3 region has 13 residues. In germline, CDR1 is MDHEN, CDR2 SYDVKM. The CDR3 DNA follows: TGTGCCAGCAGAGGGGCAGGGCTGGGCGAGCAGTACTTC. Protein product: CASRGAGLGEQYF. The full variable domain, in which reference TRBV28 and TRBJ2-7 provide the parts outside the CDR3, is DVKVTQSSRYLVKRTGEKVFLECVQDMDHENMFWYRQDPGLGLRLIYFSYDVKMKEKGDIPEGYSVSREKKERFSLILESASTNQTSMYLCASRGAGLGEQYFGPGTRLTVT.

This clonotype turned up a few times. The chain combines TRBV6-1 with TRBJ1-2, with D hard to call. The CDR3 has 13 amino acids. Deletions cut 10 bases from V and 4 bases from J, with 16 bases between. The germline V gene has CDR1 MNHNS and CDR2 SASEGT. CDR3 nucleotides: TGTGCCACGACAACCGGTGACTCCTATGGCTACACCTTC. It translates to CATTTGDSYGYTF.

Ten or more counts support this clonotype. This chain connects TRBV4-2 to TRBJ1-2; unclear D gene. The CDR3 has 15 amino acids. Germline V gene lookup returns CDR1 LGHNA and CDR2 YNFKEQ. V was cut by 0 bases and J by 5 bases, with 13 bases left in between. The CDR3 DNA reads TGTGCCAGCAGCCAAGATCTGGGCAGCTTTTATGGCTACACCTTC. Protein sequence: CASSQDLGSFYGYTF.

This clonotype has ten or more counts. The chain recombines TRBV4-1 with TRBJ2-1; D perhaps matches TRBD2 (6 bases). The CDR3 is made up of 17 amino acids. V dropped 0 bases and J dropped 0 bases, with 12 bases sitting between them. CDR1 and CDR2 (germline): MGHRA, YSYEKL. The CDR3 here is CASSQDPGESSYNEQFF. DNA of the CDR3: TGCGCCAGCAGCCAAGACCCGGGGGAGAGCTCCTACAATGAGCAGTTCTTC.

In its sample, this clonotype was seen many times. The chain couples TRBV4-1 to TRBJ1-1, with D uncertain. The CDR3 covers 15 residues. From germline, CDR1 is MGHRA and CDR2 YSYEKL. Trimming cost V 0 bases and J 6 bases, with 14 bases left between them. The CDR3, as DNA: TGCGCCAGCAGCCAAGATTACGGAAGAAGCTCTGAAGCTTTCTTT. Translation: CASSQDYGRSSEAFF.

This clonotype was seen repeatedly, ten times or more. The chain uses TRBV6-1 and TRBJ2-5, with a possible D match to TRBD2 (6 bases). Germline lookup yields CDR1 MNHNS and CDR2 SASEGT. This CDR3 spans 15 amino acids. V lost 6 bases to trimming and J lost 0 bases, with 14 bases between them. CDR3 region: CASRSGPQYQETQYF. The CDR3 coding sequence is TGTGCCAGCAGAAGCGGGCCCCAGTACCAAGAGACCCAGTACTTC.

This clonotype was found many times. The chain couples TRBV12-3 or TRBV12-4 to TRBJ2-2; the match to TRBD1 covers 7 bases. CDR3 length: 15 residues. J lost 5 bases, V lost 2 bases, and 5 bases had no gene match. The CDR3 reads CASSLRGRRTGELFF. CDR3 sequence (DNA): TGTGCCAGCAGTTTAAGGGGGCGGAGGACCGGGGAGCTGTTTTTT.

This clonotype was detected ten times or more. CDR3 nucleotide sequence: TGTGCCAGCAGCTTTTGGGCCGGCGATAACTATGGCTACACCTTC. Encoded protein: CASSFWAGDNYGYTF. The chain is built from TRBV7-9 and TRBJ1-2; D remains unclear. The CDR3 loop spans 15 amino acids. The V end lost 3 bases, the J end lost 1 base, and 12 bases lay between the germline ends. CDR1 is SEHNR, CDR2 FQNEAQ, per germline (reference sequence).

The chain carries TRBV6-2 or TRBV6-3 and TRBJ1-2; tentative D call: TRBD1 (5 bases). The CDR3 is 16 residues long. Trimming pared 2 bases from V and 3 bases from J, leaving 16 bases between. Germline V gene data show CDR1 as MNHEY and CDR2 as SVGEGT. In DNA form, the CDR3 reads TGTGCCAGCAGTTACCGCCCCCGACAGTGGGACTATGGCTACACCTTC. It encodes CASSYRPRQWDYGYTF.

This sequence joins TRBV6-2 or TRBV6-3 and TRBJ1-1; D might be TRBD1 (6 bases). Germline V gene sequence: CDR1 MNHEY, CDR2 SVGEGT. The V end lost 1 base, the J end lost 3 bases, and 18 bases lay between the germline ends. The CDR3 is made up of 17 amino acids. The DNA of the CDR3 is TGTGCCAGCAGTTACTATACGTCCGCTGAGGGGGACACTGAAGCTTTCTTT. This gives the protein CASSYYTSAEGDTEAFF.

Many counts were recorded for this clonotype. J is TRBJ1-2 and V is TRBV5-6; a possible D gene is TRBD1 (6 bases). V shed 5 bases and J shed 6 bases, with 17 bases lying between them. CDR3 length: 14 amino acids. CDR1 is SGHDT, CDR2 YYEEEE, per germline. The CDR3 DNA sequence: TGTGCCAGCAGACTTACAGGGAAGGAGAATGGCTACACCTTC. This sequence encodes CASRLTGKENGYTF.

The chain couples TRBV10-3 to TRBJ2-3; 7 bases are shared with TRBD1. The J segment lost 7 bases and the V segment lost 2 bases, leaving 9 bases of the junction unmatched. The CDR3 contains 15 residues. In germline, CDR1 is ENHRY, CDR2 SYGVKD. The DNA for the CDR3 is TGTGCCATCAGTGAGGGTAAGGGGGCTACGAATACGCAGTATTTT. It translates to CAISEGKGATNTQYF.

The rearrangement links TRBV7-9 to TRBJ1-1; unclear D gene. The CDR3 covers 13 residues. Germline V gives CDR1 SEHNR, CDR2 FQNEAQ (reference sequence). Trimming cost V 1 base and J 6 bases, with 9 bases left between them. The DNA for the CDR3 is TGTGCCAGCAGCTTAGTAGGTTATTCTGAAGCTTTCTTT. This codes for CASSLVGYSEAFF.

This clonotype was seen at least ten times. The chain combines TRBV5-1 with TRBJ2-5; 13 bases map to TRBD2. The CDR3 has 14 residues. Germline trimming cut 5 bases from V and 5 bases from J; bases unmatched to any gene: 3. From germline, CDR1 is SGHRS and CDR2 YFSETQ. The CDR3 coding sequence is TGCGCCAGCAGACTAGCGGGAGGGGAGGAGACCCAGTACTTC. This sequence encodes CASRLAGGEETQYF. The full variable domain, completed using reference TRBV5-1 and TRBJ2-5, is KAGVTQTPRYLIKTRGQQVTLSCSPISGHRSVSWYQQTPGQGLQFLFEYFSETQRNKGNFPGRFSGRQFSNSRSEMNVSTLELGDSALYLCASRLAGGEETQYFGPGTRLLVL.

The sample holds many counts of this clonotype. V usage is TRBV6-2 or TRBV6-3 and J usage is TRBJ1-4; D gene ambiguous. The V end was cut by 2 bases, the J end by 6 bases, with 10 bases between. This CDR3 contains 14 residues. CDR1 and CDR2 (germline): MNHEY, SVGEGT. CDR3 DNA: TGTGCCAGCAGTTACCTCTCGTCGGATGAAAAACTGTTTTTT. This translates into CASSYLSSDEKLFF.

This clonotype appeared many times. V usage is TRBV29-1 and J usage is TRBJ2-7, with TRBD2 identical over 8 bases. With 7 bases clipped from V and 2 bases from J, the junction kept 1 base outside the gene matches. CDR1 and CDR2 from the germline V gene are SQVTM and ANQGSEA. This CDR3 is built from 11 residues. DNA of the CDR3: TGCAGCGCGGGACTAGCCTACGAGCAGTACTTC. This translates into CSAGLAYEQYF.

This clonotype was seen ten or more times. A junction end diverges from the germline sequence, so it may reflect a read error. The CDR3 loop is CASSQDREADAFF. The CDR3 coding sequence is TGCGCCAGCAGCCAGGACAGGGAGGCTGACGCTTTCTTT. This chain connects TRBV4-1 to TRBJ1-1, with 8 bases fitting TRBD1. This CDR3 has 13 amino acids. Germline CDR1 and CDR2: MGHRA and YSYEKL.

The chain joins TRBV9 to TRBJ1-5; the D gene is possibly TRBD1 (5 bases). The CDR3 covers 14 residues. V was shortened by 1 base and J by 2 bases, with 7 bases between the two germline ends. Germline assignment: CDR1 SGDLS and CDR2 YYNGEE. CDR3: CASSVQGGNQPQHF. The CDR3 DNA reads as TGTGCCAGCAGCGTACAGGGTGGCAATCAGCCCCAGCATTTT.

This clonotype was counted many times. The chain combines TRBV29-1 with TRBJ1-3; a weak D match, TRBD1 (5 bases). The germline V and J ends were trimmed by 7 bases and 2 bases, with 9 bases remaining between them. Germline CDR1 and CDR2: SQVTM and ANQGSEA. This CDR3 contains 12 residues. CDR3 in amino acids: CSGGGPGNTIYF. CDR3 nucleotide sequence: TGCAGCGGGGGGGGTCCTGGAAACACCATATATTTT.

The table lists this clonotype with many counts. The chain recombines TRBV5-1 with TRBJ1-2; D may be TRBD1 (5 bases). This CDR3 has 13 residues. The V gene lost 4 bases and the J gene lost 9 bases, with 16 bases spanning the gap. The germline CDR1 and CDR2 sequences are SGHRS and YFSETQ. This CDR3 reads CASSETEGYRYTF. CDR3 in DNA: TGCGCCAGCAGCGAGACGGAGGGGTACCGCTACACCTTC.

This chain joins TRBV7-9 and TRBJ2-1, with D perhaps TRBD2 (7 bases). CDR1 is SEHNR, CDR2 FQNEAQ, per germline (reference sequence). The CDR3 is 16 residues long. The V and J ends lost 0 bases and 2 bases respectively, with 11 bases between them. CDR3 protein: CASSLAGGLAYNEQFF. The CDR3 nucleotides are TGTGCCAGCAGCTTAGCCGGGGGGCTGGCCTACAATGAGCAGTTCTTC.

This clonotype has at least ten counts. This sequence joins TRBV12-3 or TRBV12-4 and TRBJ1-1; D remains ambiguous. Trimming took 7 bases from V and 3 from J, leaving 6 bases between them. This CDR3 has 11 residues. CDR3 DNA: TGTGCCAGCACGGTGCACACTGAAGCTTTCTTT. It translates to CASTVHTEAFF.